Presented here are 6 T cell receptor beta chains from one specimen sequenced in a study of beta chain features in type 1 diabetes (dated by TCRdb to the late 2010s). Broader findings and caveats from the paper: In all four CD4+ subsets, TCRB CDR3 length was moderately but significantly shorter in type 1 diabetes patients.

Libraries came from the immunoSEQ multiplex PCR assay. All of the isolated RNA was reverse transcribed with the High Capacity cDNA Reverse Transcription Kit, so expressed TCRB transcripts were sequenced. In its TCRdb copy, this immuneACCESS table keeps in-frame sequences only and misses some clones. Where compared with another copy, unresolved V genes explain less than half of these, and the others have no known cause. Present in this sample are 550,000 to 850,000 clones, about an eighth of which were seen just once. Around 0.022% of the sample goes to the ten largest clones. Their antigen targets remain unknown. The sample taken for sequencing was naive CD4+ T cells from blood. This sample's cell subset or site label indicates: true naive CD4+ T cells. Receptors were obtained from a man between 18 and 29 years old with type 1 diabetes.

This sequence joins TRBV9 and TRBJ2-3; D is ambiguous. Germline V gene lookup returns CDR1 SGDLS and CDR2 YYNGEE. The V gene lost 3 bases and the J gene lost 3 bases, with 14 bases spanning the gap. This CDR3 is built from 15 residues. The CDR3 DNA sequence: TGTGCCAGCAGCGAGGACCCCTCTTTAACAGATACGCAGTATTTT. As protein: CASSEDPSLTDTQYF.

The table lists this clone with a few counts. V usage is TRBV4-1 and J usage is TRBJ1-1; a possible D gene is TRBD1 (6 bases). Germline CDR1 and CDR2: MGHRA and YSYEKL. The CDR3 is 14 amino acids. The V and J ends lost 4 bases and 1 base respectively, with 10 bases between them. The CDR3 protein is CASSPGHQNTEAFF. The CDR3 coding sequence is TGCGCCAGCAGCCCGGGACATCAGAACACTGAAGCTTTCTTT.

This clone occurred a few times. The chain is built from TRBV7-9 and TRBJ2-7; D perhaps matches TRBD2 (5 bases). The germline V gene encodes CDR1 SEHNR and CDR2 FQNEAQ (reference sequence). V was pared by 3 bases and J by 1 base, with 16 bases between. The CDR3 is 16 amino acids. The DNA for the CDR3 is TGTGCCAGCAGCTTCCCCACTGGAGGCAGTTCCTACGAGCAGTACTTC. Translated: CASSFPTGGSSYEQYF. Using reference TRBV7-9 and TRBJ2-7 for the parts outside the CDR3, the full variable domain is DTGVSQNPRHKITKRGQNVTFRCDPISEHNRLYWYRQTLGQGPEFLTYFQNEAQLEKSRLLSDRFSAERPKGSFSTLEIQRTEQGDSAMYLCASSFPTGGSSYEQYFGPGTRLTVT.

This clone was counted between two and nine times. The V gene is TRBV9, the J gene TRBJ1-1; D is uncertain. Germline loops: CDR1 SGDLS, CDR2 YYNGEE. V was pared by 1 base and J by 5 bases, with 6 bases between. The CDR3 consists of 12 residues. This CDR3 reads CASSVSETEAFF. In DNA form, the CDR3 reads TGTGCCAGCAGCGTAAGTGAAACTGAAGCTTTCTTT.

The rearrangement links TRBV28 to TRBJ1-3; no firm D call. V was pared by 4 bases and J by 2 bases, with 12 bases between. There are 15 residues in the CDR3. Looked up from germline, CDR1 is MDHEN and CDR2 is SYDVKM. CDR3 protein: CASSSPSGAGNTIYF. The CDR3 region has the DNA TGTGCCAGCAGTTCACCCTCGGGCGCTGGAAACACCATATATTTT.

There are a few counts of this clone. Germline and junction disagree at one end, which may indicate a read error. The chain recombines TRBV10-3 with TRBJ1-1; no clear D gene. Germline CDR1 reads ENHRY; CDR2 reads SYGVKD. This CDR3 spans 15 amino acids. The CDR3 reads CASSYSDRGNTEAFF. Here the CDR3 DNA reads TGTGCCAGCAGTTACTCTGACCGCGGAAACACTGAAGCTTTCTTT.